This paragraph reports one T cell receptor (beta chain). What it binds is unknown. Before the COVID-19 pandemic, during about 2010-2018, CD4+ T cells were taken from unexposed donors. The cells were cultured for under twelve days before CD4+ T cells were isolated. On days 3 and 7, cultures got half fresh IL-2 medium. This sample was included in a study of CD4 T cells in relation to SARS-CoV-2 and coronaviruses. Clones were read by immunoSEQ multiplex PCR, and TCRdb kept only the in-frame ones, dropping some. This table has 15,000 to 20,000 clones, roughly 74% appearing once. Trimming took off 0 bases at V and 4 bases at J, with 21 bases between the two ends. Germline lookup yields CDR1 SGHRS and CDR2 YFSETQ. The CDR3 runs 18 residues.

Material for sequencing was CD4+ T cells from PBMCs, cultured in vitro. The sequence came from a human donor in good health. The chain combines TRBV5-1 with TRBJ2-3; D perhaps matches TRBD2 (6 bases). As DNA, the CDR3 is TGCGCCAGCAGCTTGGTGGTTAGCGGAAATGGGGAGGCAGATACGCAGTATTTT. Residues: CASSLVVSGNGEADTQYF.